The present T cell receptor beta chain was sequenced within a study of blood T cell repertoires in COVID-19. Looking at the study overall: COVID-19 samples from acute and convalescent phases originated in the United States, Italy and Spain. From T cells, B-cell-depleted T cells, or PBMCs came the material, which was cDNA or gDNA.

In the original processing: Using reference gene primer amplification, nucleated cell counts were estimated. The assay was immunoSEQ multiplex PCR, and TCRdb's table has in-frame clones only and misses some. V and J calls and clone size are those listed in that table; D and trimming were worked out from the DNA. The sample consists of approximately 150,000 clones, just under 80% of them appearing once. With 1 base removed from V and 4 bases from J, the gap between germline ends came to 11 bases. CDR3 length equals 15 residues. Germline-derived CDR1 and CDR2 are KGHSH and LQKENI. The sequence came from a woman aged 60-75 years with acute or convalescent COVID-19. The rearrangement links TRBV18 to TRBJ1-5; D gene ambiguous. The sample comprised peripheral blood. CDR3 nucleotides: TGTGCCAGCTCACCACGGACCGGGAGTAATCAGCCCCAGCATTTT. Encoded protein: CASSPRTGSNQPQHF.